This TCR beta chain was observed in a study of cytomegalovirus exposure and HLA in healthy donors. A multiplex PCR was run with 60 Vbeta primers and 13 Jbeta primers. Sequencing was performed with immunoSEQ multiplex PCR; in TCRdb, only in-frame clones are kept and a portion is missing. The sample carries over 100,000 clones, around 70% recorded once. Unrecorded immune exposures were likely, despite nominal health at sampling. Sample: PBMCs. This sequence originates from a man aged 25-40 years in good health and CMV-seropositive.

As DNA, the CDR3 is TGTGCCATCAGCGCAACTAGCGGGGGTGGTTACGAGCAGTACTTC. It yields the protein CAISATSGGGYEQYF. This rearrangement joins TRBV10-3 to TRBJ2-7, with 11 nucleotides matching TRBD2. Germline V lookup: CDR1 ENHRY, CDR2 SYGVKD. Germline trimming cut 6 bases from V and 4 bases from J; bases unmatched to any gene: 8. The CDR3 has 15 residues.